These 3 T cell receptor beta chains share one sample of origin, sequenced in a study of tumor-infiltrating lymphocytes in primary liver carcinoma. A constant-region primer primed TCR beta cDNA synthesis from about 490 ng of total RNA. Three nested multiplex PCR rounds of slightly modified ARM-PCR generated TCR beta libraries. TRBV1-TRBV30 forward and Cbeta reverse primers drove the first two approximately 10-cycle rounds. TCRdb re-called the multiplex PCR reads with MiXCR, one entry per CDR3 protein. The sample has over 250,000 distinct CDR3 sequences; around three fifths are singletons. Unsorted whole blood supplied the RNA, and germline DNA was extracted too. The sequencing sample was made of peripheral blood. The receptors stem from a woman aged 25 to 39 with primary liver carcinoma and hepatitis B virus infection.

This clonotype was seen only a few times. The genes are TRBV5-6 and TRBJ1-2; D is possibly TRBD1 (5 bases). This CDR3 has 16 amino acids. CDR1 is SGHDT and CDR2 is YYEEEE in the germline V gene. Trimming removed 5 bases from V and 2 bases from J, with 19 bases in between. This chain's CDR3 is CASSYGTKRYNYGYTF. The CDR3 bases are TGTGCCAGCAGTTACGGGACCAAACGCTACAACTATGGCTACACCTTC.

This clonotype was seen only a few times. CDR3 DNA sequence: TGTGCCAGTGGAGGGTGGGGCAATGAGCAGTTCTTC. Amino acid sequence: CASGGWGNEQFF. The chain couples TRBV14 to TRBJ2-1, with D maybe TRBD2 (6 bases). Germline V lookup: CDR1 SGHDN, CDR2 FVKESK. The length of the CDR3 is 12 residues. V dropped 9 bases and J dropped 6 bases, with 12 bases sitting between them.

Remarks on this clonotype: Just one base apart from a much larger clone, this may be a read error. The V and J genes are TRBV14 and TRBJ1-1; D is ambiguous. Germline CDR1 is SGHDN and CDR2 is FVKESK. The CDR3 contains 15 residues. The ends were cut back, 0 bases at V and 4 bases at J, with 12 bases in the middle. This chain's CDR3 is CASSQDRTTVTEAFF. As DNA, the CDR3 is TGTGCCAGCAGCCAAGATCGAACCACGGTCACTGAAGCTTTCTTT.